This T cell receptor (beta chain) emerged from a study of CD8 T cells in ankylosing spondylitis. In TCRdb, the 5' RACE reads were re-called with MiXCR into one record per CDR3 protein. The sample yields about 280,000 distinct CDR3 sequences, 20% seen once. The ends lost 5 bases at V and 4 bases at J; junction bases unmatched: 14. Germline CDR1 reads SGHRS; CDR2 reads YFSETQ. The CDR3 runs 16 residues. The receptor's source is a male donor with ankylosing spondylitis or in good health (not recorded which). The sequenced material came from blood, either unsorted or a sorted T cell fraction (not recorded which). V and J are TRBV5-1 and TRBJ1-1; TRBD1 matches at 7 bases. The CDR3 nucleotides are TGCGCCAGCAGTTTTACAGGGGCTATAAGCGGCACTGAAGCTTTCTTT. This translates into CASSFTGAISGTEAFF.